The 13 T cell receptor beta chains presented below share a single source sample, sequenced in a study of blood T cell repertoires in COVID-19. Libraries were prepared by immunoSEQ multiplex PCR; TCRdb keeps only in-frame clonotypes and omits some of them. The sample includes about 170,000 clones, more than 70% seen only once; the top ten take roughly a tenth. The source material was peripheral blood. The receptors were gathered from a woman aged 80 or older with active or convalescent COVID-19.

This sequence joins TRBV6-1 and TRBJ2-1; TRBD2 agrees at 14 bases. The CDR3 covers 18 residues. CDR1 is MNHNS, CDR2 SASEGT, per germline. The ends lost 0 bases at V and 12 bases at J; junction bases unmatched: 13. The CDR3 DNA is TGTGCCAGCAGTGAAGCGGGGACTAGCGGGGGAGTTATAATGAGGCAGTTCTTC. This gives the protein CASSEAGTSGGVIMRQFF.

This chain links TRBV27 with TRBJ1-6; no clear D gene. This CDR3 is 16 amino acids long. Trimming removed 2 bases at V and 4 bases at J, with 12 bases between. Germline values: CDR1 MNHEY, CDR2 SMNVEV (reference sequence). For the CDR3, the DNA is TGTGCCAGCAGTTTAAAGACTTTCAGTTATAATTCACCCCTCCACTTT. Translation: CASSLKTFSYNSPLHF.

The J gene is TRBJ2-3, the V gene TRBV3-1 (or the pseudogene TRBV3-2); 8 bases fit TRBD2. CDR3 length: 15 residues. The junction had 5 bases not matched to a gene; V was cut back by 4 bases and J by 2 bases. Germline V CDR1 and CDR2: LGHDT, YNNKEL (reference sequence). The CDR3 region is CASSLGLADTDTQYF. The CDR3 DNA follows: TGTGCCAGCAGCCTCGGACTAGCTGACACAGATACGCAGTATTTT.

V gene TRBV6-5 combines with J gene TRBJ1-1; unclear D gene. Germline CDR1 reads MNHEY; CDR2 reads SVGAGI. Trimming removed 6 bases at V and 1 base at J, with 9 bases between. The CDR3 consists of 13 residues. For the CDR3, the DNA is TGTGCCAGCAGCGGAGCCCGGAACACTGAAGCTTTCTTT. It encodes CASSGARNTEAFF.

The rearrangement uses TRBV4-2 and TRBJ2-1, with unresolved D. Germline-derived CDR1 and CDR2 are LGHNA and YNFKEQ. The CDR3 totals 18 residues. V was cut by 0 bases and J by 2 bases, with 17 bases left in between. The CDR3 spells CASSQDTSLVVPYNEQFF. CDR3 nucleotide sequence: TGTGCCAGCAGCCAAGATACATCCCTAGTTGTCCCCTACAATGAGCAGTTCTTC.

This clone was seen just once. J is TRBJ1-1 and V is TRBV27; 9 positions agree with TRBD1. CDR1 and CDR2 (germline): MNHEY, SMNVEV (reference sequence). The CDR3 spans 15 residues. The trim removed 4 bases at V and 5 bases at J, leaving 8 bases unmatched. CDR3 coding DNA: TGTGCCAGCAGTTCCCCCGGGACAGGGCGGACTGAAGCTTTCTTT. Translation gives CASSSPGTGRTEAFF.

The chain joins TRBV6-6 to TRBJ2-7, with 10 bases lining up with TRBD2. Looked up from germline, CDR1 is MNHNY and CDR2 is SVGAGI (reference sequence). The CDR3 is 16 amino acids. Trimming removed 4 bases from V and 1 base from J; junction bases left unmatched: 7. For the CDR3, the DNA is TGTGCCAGCAGTTCCCCGCTAGCGGGAGCATCCTACGAGCAGTACTTC. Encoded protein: CASSSPLAGASYEQYF.

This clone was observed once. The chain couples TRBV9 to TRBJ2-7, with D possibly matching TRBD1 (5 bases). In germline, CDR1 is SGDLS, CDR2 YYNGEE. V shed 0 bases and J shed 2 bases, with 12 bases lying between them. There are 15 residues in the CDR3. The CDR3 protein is CASSVAPQGTYEQYF. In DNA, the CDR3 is TGTGCCAGCAGCGTAGCTCCCCAGGGCACCTACGAGCAGTACTTC.

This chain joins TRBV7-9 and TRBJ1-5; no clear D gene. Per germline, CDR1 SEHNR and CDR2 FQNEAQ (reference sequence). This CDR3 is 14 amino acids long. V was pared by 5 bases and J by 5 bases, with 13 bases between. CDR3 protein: CASSPGNSHQPQHF. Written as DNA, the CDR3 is TGTGCCAGCAGCCCGGGGAATTCTCATCAGCCCCAGCATTTT.

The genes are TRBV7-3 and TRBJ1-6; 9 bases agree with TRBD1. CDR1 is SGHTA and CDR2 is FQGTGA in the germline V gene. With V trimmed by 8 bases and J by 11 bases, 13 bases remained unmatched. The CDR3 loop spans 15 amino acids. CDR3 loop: CASASTGTGNAPLHF. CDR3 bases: TGTGCCAGCGCCTCAACCGGGACAGGGAATGCACCCCTCCACTTT.

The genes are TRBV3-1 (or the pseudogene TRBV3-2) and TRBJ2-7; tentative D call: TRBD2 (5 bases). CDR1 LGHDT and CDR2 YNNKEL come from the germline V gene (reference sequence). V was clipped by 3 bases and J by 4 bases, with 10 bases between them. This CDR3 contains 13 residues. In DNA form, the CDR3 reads TGTGCCAGCAGCCACACGAGGGCTTACGAGCAGTACTTC. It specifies CASSHTRAYEQYF.

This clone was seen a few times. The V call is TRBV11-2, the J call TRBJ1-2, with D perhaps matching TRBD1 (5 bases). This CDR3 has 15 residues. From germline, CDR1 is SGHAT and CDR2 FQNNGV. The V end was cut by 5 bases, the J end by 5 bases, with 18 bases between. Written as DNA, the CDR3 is TGTGCCAGCAGCACGCCTGGGGGGTTTCGTTATGGCTACACCTTC. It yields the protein CASSTPGGFRYGYTF. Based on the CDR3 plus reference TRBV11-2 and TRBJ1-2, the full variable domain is EAGVAQSPRYKIIEKRQSVAFWCNPISGHATLYWYQQILGQGPKLLIQFQNNGVVDDSQLPKDRFSAERLKGVDSTLKIQPAKLEDSAVYLCASSTPGGFRYGYTFGSGTRLTVV.

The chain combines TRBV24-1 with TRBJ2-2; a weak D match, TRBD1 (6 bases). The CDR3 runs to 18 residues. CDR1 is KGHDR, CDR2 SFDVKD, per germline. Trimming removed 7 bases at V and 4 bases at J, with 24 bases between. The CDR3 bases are TGTGCCACCAGCACTAGAAGGACAGCTGGGGCGAGCACCGGGGAGCTGTTTTTT. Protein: CATSTRRTAGASTGELFF.